Sequencing of this TCR beta chain was carried out in a study of CD8 T cells in Susac syndrome. Study-level points and caveats: Regarding the TCR sequencing and HLA analysis, the study admitted that a relatively small number of individuals were involved.

RNA was extracted with the RNeasy kit, and a quantity of roughly 0.45 to 1 ug was reverse transcribed using random hexamers. Coverage of TCR beta CDR3 amplification by immunoSEQ multiplex PCR extended to 54 Vbeta and 13 Jbeta. MiXCR was run by TCRdb on the immunoSEQ multiplex PCR reads, yielding one entry per CDR3 protein. The profile shows some 300,000 distinct CDR3 sequences, about 91% of them singletons. CDR3 length: 16 residues. CDR1 is MNHEY, CDR2 SVGEGT, per germline. Trimming took 5 bases from V and 6 from J; bases not matched to a gene: 10. As concerns this clonotype: Its antigen remains unknown.

The study sequenced TCR beta in blood CD8+ and CD4+ T cells. FACS was used to enrich TEMRA cells, whereas the CD8+ and CD4+ T cells were obtained by negative isolation. Material for sequencing was CD8+ T cells from PBMCs. The chain uses TRBV6-2 or TRBV6-3 and TRBJ2-2, with TRBD2 identical over 9 bases. This TCR derives from a human donor with multiple sclerosis. The CDR3 region is CASSRSGLASAGELFF. CDR3 coding DNA: TGTGCCAGCAGTCGCTCGGGACTAGCTTCGGCCGGGGAGCTGTTTTTT.